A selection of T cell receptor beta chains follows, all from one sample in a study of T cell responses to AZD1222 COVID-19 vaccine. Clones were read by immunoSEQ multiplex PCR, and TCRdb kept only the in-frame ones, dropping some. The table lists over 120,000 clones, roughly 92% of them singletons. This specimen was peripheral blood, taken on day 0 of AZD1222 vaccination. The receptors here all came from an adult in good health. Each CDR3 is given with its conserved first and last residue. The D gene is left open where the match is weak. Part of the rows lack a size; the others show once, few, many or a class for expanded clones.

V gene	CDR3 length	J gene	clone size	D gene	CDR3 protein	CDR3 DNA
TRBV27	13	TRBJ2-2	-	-	CASEAQNTGELFF	TGTGCCAGCGAGGCGCAGAACACCGGGGAGCTGTTTTTT
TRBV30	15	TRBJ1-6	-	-	CAWSEGGMAPSPLHF	TGTGCCTGGAGTGAGGGGGGGATGGCTCCTTCACCCCTCCACTTT
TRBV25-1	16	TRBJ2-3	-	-	CASSDPSADTSYGQYF	TGTGCCAGCAGTGACCCCTCGGCGGATACATCCTACGGGCAGTATTTT
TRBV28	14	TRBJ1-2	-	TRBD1	CASKLGQGNYGYTF	TGTGCCAGCAAGCTGGGACAGGGTAATTACGGCTACACCTTC
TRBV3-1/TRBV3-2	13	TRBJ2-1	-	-	CASSQDLEMGWIF	TGTGCCAGCAGCCAAGATTTAGAAATGGGTTGGATCTTC
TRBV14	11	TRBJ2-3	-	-	CASSQLNTQYF	TGTGCCAGCAGCCAACTCAATACGCAGTATTTT
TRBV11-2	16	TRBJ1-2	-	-	CASSLDRKGRSYGYTF	TGTGCCAGCAGCTTAGATCGAAAGGGGCGTTCCTATGGCTACACCTTC
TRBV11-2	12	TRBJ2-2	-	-	CASSQPTGELFF	TGTGCCAGCAGCCAACCCACCGGGGAGCTGTTTTTT
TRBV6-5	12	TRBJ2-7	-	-	CASRDLSYEQYF	TGTGCCAGCAGGGATCTTTCCTACGAGCAGTACTTC
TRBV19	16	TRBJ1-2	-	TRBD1	CASSIEATGDAYGYTF	TGTGCCAGTAGTATAGAAGCCACAGGGGATGCCTATGGCTACACCTTC
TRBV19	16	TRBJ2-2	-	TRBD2	CASSPRVAGNTGELFF	TGTGCCAGTAGTCCCAGGGTAGCGGGTAACACCGGGGAGCTGTTTTTT
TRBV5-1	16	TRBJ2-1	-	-	CASSLEVVSSYNEQFF	TGCGCCAGCAGCTTGGAGGTGGTAAGCTCCTACAATGAGCAGTTCTTC
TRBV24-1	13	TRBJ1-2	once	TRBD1	CATSDPGGYGYTF	TGTGCCACCAGTGATCCAGGGGGATATGGCTACACCTTC
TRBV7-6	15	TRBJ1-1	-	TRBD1	CASSFYRGPGTEAFF	TGTGCCAGCAGCTTTTACAGGGGGCCAGGCACTGAAGCTTTCTTT
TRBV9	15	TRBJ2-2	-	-	CASSVGAVNTGELFF	TGTGCCAGCAGCGTAGGCGCGGTAAACACCGGGGAGCTGTTTTTT
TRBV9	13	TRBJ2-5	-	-	CASSRRYQETQYF	TGTGCCAGCAGCCGGAGGTACCAAGAGACCCAGTACTTC
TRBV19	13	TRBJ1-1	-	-	CASGVGGLTEAFF	TGTGCCAGTGGGGTGGGGGGTCTCACTGAAGCTTTCTTT
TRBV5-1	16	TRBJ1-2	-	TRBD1	CASSSQRTGANYGYTF	TGCGCCAGCAGCTCCCAACGGACAGGCGCTAACTATGGCTACACCTTC
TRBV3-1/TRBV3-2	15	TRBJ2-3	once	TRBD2	CASSQLAGPTDTQYF	TGTGCCAGCAGCCAACTAGCGGGGCCCACAGATACGCAGTATTTT
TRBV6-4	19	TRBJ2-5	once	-	CASSDSTRTGFRALVTQYF	TGTGCCAGCAGTGACTCGACCCGAACTGGTTTTCGGGCTTTAGTGACCCAGTACTTC
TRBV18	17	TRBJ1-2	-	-	CASSPRDSATGPKGYTF	TGTGCCAGCTCACCTAGAGACAGCGCCACCGGACCCAAAGGCTACACCTTC
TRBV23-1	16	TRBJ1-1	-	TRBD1	CASPSRGTGWTIEAFF	TGCGCCAGCCCATCCAGAGGGACAGGGTGGACGATTGAAGCTTTCTTT
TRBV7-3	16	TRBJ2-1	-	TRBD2	CASSYQLAGDSNEQFF	TGTGCCAGCAGCTACCAACTAGCGGGGGACTCCAATGAGCAGTTCTTC
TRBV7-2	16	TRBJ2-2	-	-	CASNLDGPGNTGELFF	TGTGCCAGCAACTTGGACGGTCCTGGGAACACCGGGGAGCTGTTTTTT
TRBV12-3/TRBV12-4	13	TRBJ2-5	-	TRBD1	CASRGQYGETQYF	TGTGCCAGCAGGGGACAGTACGGTGAGACCCAGTACTTC
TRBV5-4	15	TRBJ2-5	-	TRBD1	CASSLGGQGLGTQYF	TGTGCCAGCAGCTTGGGGGGACAGGGGTTGGGGACCCAGTACTTC
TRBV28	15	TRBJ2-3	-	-	CASSFRGAVMYTQYF	TGTGCCAGCAGTTTCCGGGGGGCCGTGATGTATACGCAGTATTTT
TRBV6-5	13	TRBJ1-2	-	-	CASRPTVNYGYTF	TGTGCCAGCAGGCCGACAGTAAACTATGGCTACACCTTC
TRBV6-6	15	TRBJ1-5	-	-	CASSYRATGNQPQHF	TGTGCCAGCAGTTACCGGGCTACGGGCAATCAGCCCCAGCATTTT
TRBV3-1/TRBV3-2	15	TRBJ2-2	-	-	CASSPPRTNTGELFF	TGTGCCAGCAGCCCCCCCCGGACTAACACCGGGGAGCTGTTTTTT
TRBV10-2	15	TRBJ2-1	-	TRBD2	CASSLTSGNYNEQFF	TGCGCCAGCAGTCTGACTAGCGGGAACTACAATGAGCAGTTCTTC
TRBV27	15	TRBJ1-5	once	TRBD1	CATKPGTGGDQPQHF	TGTGCCACCAAGCCCGGGACAGGTGGGGATCAGCCCCAGCATTTT
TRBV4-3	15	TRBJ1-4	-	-	CASSQDSGSNEKLFF	TGCGCCAGCAGCCAAGATTCAGGGAGCAATGAAAAACTGTTTTTT
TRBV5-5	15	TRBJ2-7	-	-	CASSFRDASLYEQYF	TGTGCCAGCAGCTTCCGGGACGCCTCTCTATACGAGCAGTACTTC
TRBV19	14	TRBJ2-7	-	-	CASSIDGRDYEQYF	TGTGCCAGTAGTATAGATGGCAGGGACTACGAGCAGTACTTC
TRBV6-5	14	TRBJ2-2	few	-	CASSYKLGTGELFF	TGTGCCAGCAGTTACAAGTTAGGCACCGGGGAGCTGTTTTTT
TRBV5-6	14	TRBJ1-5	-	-	CASSLYGAAQPQHF	TGTGCCAGCAGCTTGTATGGGGCGGCTCAGCCCCAGCATTTT
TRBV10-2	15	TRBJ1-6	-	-	CASSEPGRINSPLHF	TGCGCCAGCAGTGAACCCGGACGGATTAATTCACCCCTCCACTTT
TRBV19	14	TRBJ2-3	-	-	CASSIGGHEGTQYF	TGTGCCAGTAGTATCGGGGGCCATGAGGGTACGCAGTATTTT
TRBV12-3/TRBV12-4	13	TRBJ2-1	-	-	CASSPTGYNEQFF	TGTGCCAGCAGCCCGACAGGTTACAATGAGCAGTTCTTC
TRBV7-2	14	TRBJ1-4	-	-	CASSLLYEVGKLFF	TGTGCCAGCAGCTTACTTTACGAGGTGGGAAAACTGTTTTTT
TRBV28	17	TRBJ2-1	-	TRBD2	CASRGAEGLAGYNEQFF	TGTGCCAGCAGGGGGGCCGAGGGACTAGCGGGTTACAATGAGCAGTTCTTC
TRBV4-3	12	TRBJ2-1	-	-	CASSQRGNEQFF	TGCGCCAGCAGCCAAAGGGGAAATGAGCAGTTCTTC
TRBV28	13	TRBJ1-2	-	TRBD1	CASSLSGGGGYTF	TGTGCCAGCAGTTTATCAGGGGGCGGTGGCTACACCTTC
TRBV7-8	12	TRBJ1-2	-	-	CASSPGDYGYTF	TGTGCCAGCAGCCCGGGGGACTATGGCTACACCTTC
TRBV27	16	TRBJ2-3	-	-	CASSSRGSRKTDTQYF	TGTGCCAGCAGTTCCCGGGGAAGCCGAAAAACAGATACGCAGTATTTT
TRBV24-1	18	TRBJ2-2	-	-	CATSDPGRTYPNTGELFF	TGTGCCACCAGTGATCCCGGACGGACTTATCCTAACACCGGGGAGCTGTTTTTT
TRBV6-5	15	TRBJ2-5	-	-	CASSPEGRGGETQYF	TGTGCCAGCAGCCCGGAGGGGCGGGGAGGAGAGACCCAGTACTTC
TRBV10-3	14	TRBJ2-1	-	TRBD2	CAIIGTSAYNEQFF	TGTGCCATCATTGGGACTAGCGCTTACAATGAGCAGTTCTTC
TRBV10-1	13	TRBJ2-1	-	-	CASSESGLREQFF	TGCGCCAGCAGTGAGTCCGGGTTACGTGAGCAGTTCTTC
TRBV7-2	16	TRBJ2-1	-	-	CASSLDGGSEVNEQFF	TGTGCCAGCAGCTTAGACGGCGGGTCCGAAGTCAATGAGCAGTTCTTC
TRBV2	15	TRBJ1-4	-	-	CASSEAGPPNEKLFF	TGTGCCAGCAGTGAGGCAGGGCCCCCTAATGAAAAACTGTTTTTT
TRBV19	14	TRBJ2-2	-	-	CASRRAPVTGELFF	TGTGCCAGTAGGAGAGCCCCGGTGACCGGGGAGCTGTTTTTT
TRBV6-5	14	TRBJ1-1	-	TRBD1	CASSRGTGTAEAFF	TGTGCCAGCAGCCGTGGGACAGGGACGGCTGAAGCTTTCTTT
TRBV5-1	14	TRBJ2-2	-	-	CASSLRGTTGELFF	TGCGCCAGCAGCTTGAGGGGGACCACCGGGGAGCTGTTTTTT
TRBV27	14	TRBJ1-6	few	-	CASSPQLSNSPLHF	TGTGCCAGCAGTCCCCAGCTCAGTAATTCACCCCTCCACTTT
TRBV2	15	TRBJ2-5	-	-	CASRYSRGPRETQYF	TGTGCCAGCCGATACAGTAGGGGCCCCAGGGAGACCCAGTACTTC